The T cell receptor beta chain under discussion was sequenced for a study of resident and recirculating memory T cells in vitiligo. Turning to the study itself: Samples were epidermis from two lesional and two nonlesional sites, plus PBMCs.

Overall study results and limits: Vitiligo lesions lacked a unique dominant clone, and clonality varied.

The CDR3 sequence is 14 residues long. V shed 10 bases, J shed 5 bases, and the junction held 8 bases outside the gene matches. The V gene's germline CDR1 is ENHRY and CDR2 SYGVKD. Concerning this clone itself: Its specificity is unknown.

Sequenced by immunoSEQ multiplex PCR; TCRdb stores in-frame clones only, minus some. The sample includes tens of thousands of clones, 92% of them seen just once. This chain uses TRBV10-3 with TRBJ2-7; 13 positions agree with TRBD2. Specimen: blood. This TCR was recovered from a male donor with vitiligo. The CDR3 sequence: CATRTSGSMDEQYF. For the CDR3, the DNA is TGTGCCACCCGGACTAGCGGGAGTATGGACGAGCAGTACTTC.